This TCR beta chain derives from a study of OX40 agonist ivuxolimab in advanced cancers. General study points: The specificity for antigen of the expanded peripheral T cells was not determined. The study observed clonal expansion of CD4+ and CD8+ blood T cells by week 6 at 0.1 to 3.0 mg/kg.

Clones were sequenced by immunoSEQ multiplex PCR, and TCRdb holds only the in-frame ones, with some missing. The profile covers about 46,000 clones, with 70% to 90% appearing a single time and around 11% taken by the ten largest. A history of autoimmune disease or systemic immunosuppression excluded patients. The CDR3 is made up of 14 amino acids. Losses at the gene ends were 4 bases for V and 6 bases for J; bases not matched to a gene: 4. The germline V gene encodes CDR1 MNHGY and CDR2 SAAAGT. To note about this clone: The antigen is undetermined.

The J gene is TRBJ2-5, the V gene TRBV6-8; 11 bases map to TRBD2. Sequencing used CD4+ or CD8+ T cells sorted from blood, obtained in a trial of the OX40 agonist ivuxolimab. The sequence was collected from an adult with an advanced solid tumor such as melanoma, head and neck, liver or kidney cancer. In DNA form, the CDR3 reads TGTGCCAGCAGTTCTCCTAGCGGGAGGCAGACCCAGTACTTC. Its translation: CASSSPSGRQTQYF.